The subject of this entry is one TCR beta chain. The sample comes from a study of radiotherapy plus CTLA-4 blockade in lung cancer. Whole-study context: With 31% of patients having disease control, objective responses were seen in roughly 18%.

Some clones are missing from TCRdb's copy, which holds only in-frame ones; the method was immunoSEQ multiplex PCR. The data hold 120,000 or so clones, with around 89% observed a single time. Germline CDR1 and CDR2: SGDLS and YYNGEE. This CDR3 comprises 17 residues. The trim removed 0 bases at V and 5 bases at J, leaving 9 bases unmatched. V and J are TRBV9 and TRBJ2-2; TRBD2 aligns across 8 bases. Sequenced here: peripheral blood, sampled from a patient treated with radiotherapy plus ipilimumab. The receptor comes from a human donor with non-small cell lung cancer that progressed on radiotherapy plus ipilimumab. The CDR3 loop reads CASSVGPSGSVTGELFF. The CDR3 region has the DNA TGTGCCAGCAGCGTAGGGCCCAGCGGGAGTGTTACCGGGGAGCTGTTTTTT.